This T cell receptor (beta chain) was recorded in a study of identical twins. Study conclusions and caveats: Compared with unrelated sharing, twin-shared out-of-frame alpha sequences had more low-probability sequences.

The length of the CDR3 is 13 residues. Concerning this clonotype itself: Antigen: not known.

One entry per CDR3 protein results from TCRdb running MiXCR on the 5' RACE reads. This sample carries about 340,000 distinct CDR3 sequences, 12% of them seen once, and the ten largest clones take about 7%. These same records also appear under a second study, on yellow fever vaccine responses in identical twins.

Sequencing input: CD8+ T cells sorted from blood. The rearrangement links TRBV1 to TRBJ2-5. TRBV1 is a listed pseudogene. This sequence originates from a woman between 18 and 30 years old in good health. In DNA form, the CDR3 reads TGCACCAGCAGCCAAGAGGTGAGGGAGACCCAGTACTTC. The encoded protein is CTSSQEVRETQYF.